Detailed here is one T cell receptor (beta chain). Antigen unknown. The CDR3 is 13 amino acids. Germline CDR1 is SGHNT and CDR2 is YYREEE (reference sequence). Deletions cut 5 bases from V and 4 bases from J, with 12 bases between. Time point noted: sample taken at primary tumor resection. Unsorted samples of tumor, nontumor lung or frozen PBMC had their whole RNA sequenced. The data were obtained in a study of spatial heterogeneity in lung cancer. Whole-study context: Detection consistently captured more beta-chain sequences than alpha-chain sequences. Each distinct TCR and UMI combination averaged more than ten appearances in raw reads.

Unique molecular identifiers tagged every individual TCR cDNA molecule. TCRdb recomputed calls from the 5' RACE reads with MiXCR, one row per CDR3 protein. The sample lists about 85,000 distinct CDR3 sequences, more than 15% occurring once. Notes on the study in general: Detection of ubiquitous tumor TCRs in blood was higher at resection than follow-up.

This receptor was taken from a male donor with early-stage non-small cell lung cancer. The starting material was PBMCs, obtained at surgery. The chain is built from TRBV5-4 and TRBJ1-1; the D is unclear. The DNA for the CDR3 is TGTGCCAGCAGTCTCGACGGAAGCACTGAAGCTTTCTTT. Protein: CASSLDGSTEAFF.